This T cell receptor beta chain was retrieved from a study of blood T cells in healthy people across ages. A second PCR, run for about 6 to 12 cycles, used a sample-barcoded 5' primer plus a J-beta primer mix. TCRdb re-called the 5' RACE reads with MiXCR, one entry per CDR3 protein. The profile shows about 580,000 distinct CDR3 sequences, around 50% of them singletons. The CDR3 loop spans 14 amino acids. Trimming took 7 bases from V and 4 from J; bases not matched to a gene: 5. In germline, CDR1 is MGHDK, CDR2 SYGVNS. What was sequenced was blood. The origin of this receptor is a man older than 75 in good health. The chain employs TRBV25-1 and TRBJ2-1, with 9 positions matching TRBD2. CDR3: CASTEAGGYNEQFF. The CDR3 region has the DNA TGTGCCAGCACCGAGGCGGGGGGGTACAATGAGCAGTTCTTC.